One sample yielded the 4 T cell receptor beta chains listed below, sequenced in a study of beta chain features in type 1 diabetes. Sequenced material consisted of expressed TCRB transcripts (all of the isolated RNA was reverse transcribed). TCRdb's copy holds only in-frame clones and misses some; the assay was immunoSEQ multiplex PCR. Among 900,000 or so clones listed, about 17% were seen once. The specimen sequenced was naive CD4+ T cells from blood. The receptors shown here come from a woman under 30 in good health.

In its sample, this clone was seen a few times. The CDR3 protein is CASGLAGNRVGYEQYF. DNA of the CDR3: TGTGCCAGCGGACTAGCGGGAAATCGGGTTGGCTACGAGCAGTACTTC. The chain joins TRBV28 to TRBJ2-7, with 12 bases aligning to TRBD2. The CDR3 has 16 residues. The germline V gene encodes CDR1 MDHEN and CDR2 SYDVKM. Germline trimming cut 8 bases from V and 3 bases from J; bases unmatched to any gene: 11.

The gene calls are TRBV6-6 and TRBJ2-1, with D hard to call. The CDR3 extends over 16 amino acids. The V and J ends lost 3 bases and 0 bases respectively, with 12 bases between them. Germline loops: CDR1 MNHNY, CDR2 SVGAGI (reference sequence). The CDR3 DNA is TGTGCCAGCAGTTATCAATGGAAAAGCTCCTACAATGAGCAGTTCTTC. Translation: CASSYQWKSSYNEQFF.

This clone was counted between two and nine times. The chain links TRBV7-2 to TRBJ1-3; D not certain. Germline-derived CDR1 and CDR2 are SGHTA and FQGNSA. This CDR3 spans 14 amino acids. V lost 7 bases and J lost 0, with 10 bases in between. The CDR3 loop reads CASNRWGSGNTIYF. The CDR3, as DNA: TGTGCCAGCAATCGGTGGGGCTCTGGAAACACCATATATTTT.

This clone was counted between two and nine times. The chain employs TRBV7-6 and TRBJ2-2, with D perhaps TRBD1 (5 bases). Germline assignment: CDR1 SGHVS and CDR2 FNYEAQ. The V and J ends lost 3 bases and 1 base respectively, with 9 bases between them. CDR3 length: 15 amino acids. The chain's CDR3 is CASSFGHLNTGELFF. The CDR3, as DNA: TGTGCCAGCAGCTTCGGACACTTGAACACCGGGGAGCTGTTTTTT.